Shown below are 29 T cell receptor beta chains from a single sample sequenced in a study of T-cell memory formation after mild COVID-19 (dated by TCRdb to the early 2020s). Library preparation used 5' RACE. The sequencer was an Illumina NovaSeq 6000. TCRdb ran its own pipeline on the public reads, namely fastp trimming at Q25 and MiXCR clone calling, and kept in-frame beta chains. Rows with one shared CDR3 protein collapse into an entry with the most common genes and DNA. Recorded for this sample are hundreds of thousands of distinct CDR3 sequences; approximately 15% of them occurred a single time. The top ten clones comprise 22% of the sample. Specimen: PBMCs or a T cell subset sorted from them (not recorded which). The receptor source for this set is a man aged 18-30 years who had mild COVID-19 (a few samples of this study predate the infection). The sample titles of this study are shuffled in the database, so cell type and time point are left out; the donor was told from shared clones.

V usage is TRBV19 and J usage is TRBJ1-1, with unresolved D. Germline V gene sequence: CDR1 LNHDA, CDR2 SQIVND (reference sequence). The CDR3 spans 13 residues. V gave up 7 bases and J gave up 3 bases, with 12 bases separating them. The CDR3 DNA is TGTGCCAGTACCACTTTGGGATACACTGAAGCTTTCTTT. It is translated as CASTTLGYTEAFF.

V gene TRBV7-3 combines with J gene TRBJ2-1; 8 bases agree with TRBD2. Germline lookup yields CDR1 SGHTA and CDR2 FQGTGA. The CDR3 has 13 residues. The J segment lost 7 bases and the V segment lost 4 bases, leaving 3 bases of the junction unmatched. The CDR3 loop is CASSSGGVNEQFF. As DNA, the CDR3 is TGTGCCAGCAGCTCGGGGGGGGTGAATGAGCAGTTCTTC.

The table lists this clonotype with many counts. This chain links TRBV6-2 or TRBV6-3 with TRBJ2-2; D is perhaps TRBD2 (6 bases). Trimming removed 2 bases at V and 0 bases at J, with 19 bases between. The CDR3 is 19 residues long. Germline assignment: CDR1 MNHEY and CDR2 SVGEGT. The CDR3 sequence: CASSYRRLVPITNTGELFF. The CDR3 coding sequence is TGTGCCAGCAGTTACCGCCGACTAGTCCCCATTACGAACACCGGGGAGCTGTTTTTT.

This clonotype was picked up many times. V usage is TRBV16 and J usage is TRBJ2-1; 9 bases agree with TRBD1. The CDR3 is made up of 13 amino acids. Trimming took 4 bases from V and 8 from J; bases not matched to a gene: 3. CDR1 is KGHSY and CDR2 is FQNENV in the germline V gene. In nucleotides, the CDR3 is TGTGCCAGCAGCCCCGGACAGGGGCATGAGCAGTTCTTC. Translated: CASSPGQGHEQFF.

There are a few counts of this clonotype. The chain carries TRBV29-1 and TRBJ2-3, with 10 bases that match TRBD2. The CDR3 length is 15 residues. Germline assignment: CDR1 SQVTM and CDR2 ANQGSEA. Trimming took 4 bases from V and 1 from J; bases not matched to a gene: 5. The CDR3, as DNA: TGCAGCGTTGCCGGGACTAGCGTACGCACAGATACGCAGTATTTT. Amino acid sequence: CSVAGTSVRTDTQYF.

The gene calls are TRBV4-2 and TRBJ1-6; D may be TRBD1 (5 bases). Germline values: CDR1 LGHNA, CDR2 YNFKEQ. Trimming stripped 1 base from V and 7 bases from J, with 11 bases between. This CDR3 has 15 amino acids. Written as DNA, the CDR3 is TGTGCCAGCAGCCAAGCGGGACTTCAGAATTCACCCCTCCACTTT. Its protein is CASSQAGLQNSPLHF.

The chain employs TRBV5-6 and TRBJ2-2, with 9 bases aligning to TRBD2. Looked up from germline, CDR1 is SGHDT and CDR2 is YYEEEE. This CDR3 has 20 residues. Trimming took 0 bases from V and 1 from J; bases not matched to a gene: 13. This chain's CDR3 is CASSLVVAGDDLKNTGELFF. DNA of the CDR3: TGTGCCAGCAGCTTGGTGGTAGCGGGGGACGACCTAAAGAACACCGGGGAGCTGTTTTTT.

V and J are TRBV19 and TRBJ2-5; the D gene is possibly TRBD1 (5 bases). With 3 bases removed from V and 1 base from J, the gap between germline ends came to 12 bases. From germline, CDR1 is LNHDA and CDR2 SQIVND (reference sequence). The CDR3 covers 15 residues. CDR3 bases: TGTGCCAGTAGTATTGCGGCAGGGTCCCAAGAGACCCAGTACTTC. Translating it yields CASSIAAGSQETQYF.

V gene TRBV18 combines with J gene TRBJ1-1; D not resolved. Germline CDR1 reads KGHSH; CDR2 reads LQKENI. V lost 3 bases, J lost 2 bases, and 7 bases lay in between. The CDR3 extends over 13 amino acids. In nucleotides, the CDR3 is TGTGCCAGCTCACCGGCGTTTAACACTGAAGCTTTCTTT. Its protein is CASSPAFNTEAFF.

In this sample, this clonotype turned up a few times. The rearrangement uses TRBV7-9 and TRBJ2-3; 7 nucleotides agree with TRBD2. After removal of 8 bases from V and 6 bases from J, the junction contained 14 bases not matched to a gene. Germline V lookup: CDR1 SEHNR, CDR2 FQNEAQ (reference sequence). The CDR3 is 15 amino acids. The CDR3 loop reads CASRSERGVSDTQYF. CDR3 nucleotides: TGTGCCAGCCGGTCCGAGCGGGGAGTGTCGGATACGCAGTATTTT.

This clonotype was seen a handful of times. The gene calls are TRBV29-1 and TRBJ1-6, with D hard to call. V was pared by 7 bases and J by 11 bases, with 21 bases between. Germline V gives CDR1 SQVTM, CDR2 ANQGSEA. The length of the CDR3 is 14 residues. The CDR3 coding sequence is TGCAGCGCCCTCGAGGGCCCCGCCGCAACACCCCTCCACTTT. Protein: CSALEGPAATPLHF.

A few counts support this clonotype. The rearrangement links TRBV4-1 to TRBJ1-1; D is uncertain. The CDR3 has 16 amino acids. The germline V gene has CDR1 MGHRA and CDR2 YSYEKL. The V end was cut by 3 bases, the J end by 0 bases, with 14 bases between. CDR3 sequence reads: CASSHDRGRMNTEAFF. The CDR3, as DNA: TGCGCCAGCAGCCACGATCGCGGGAGGATGAACACTGAAGCTTTCTTT.

This clonotype was seen a few times. V is TRBV5-1 and J is TRBJ2-5; 7 bases are shared with TRBD1. Germline V gives CDR1 SGHRS, CDR2 YFSETQ. V shed 0 bases and J 3 bases; nucleotides not matched to a gene: 5. The length of the CDR3 is 15 residues. The CDR3 DNA sequence: TGCGCCAGCAGCTTGGACGGGACAGCAGAAGAGACCCAGTACTTC. Translating gives CASSLDGTAEETQYF.

Only a few counts were recorded for this clonotype. The CDR3 protein is CASSTWGVAYNEQFF. CDR3 coding DNA: TGTGCCAGCAGCACCTGGGGTGTCGCCTACAATGAGCAGTTCTTC. This chain uses TRBV27 with TRBJ2-1; D uncertain. There are 15 residues in the CDR3. Germline V gene sequence: CDR1 MNHEY, CDR2 SMNVEV (reference sequence). V gave up 6 bases and J gave up 2 bases, with 14 bases separating them.

This chain links TRBV7-2 with TRBJ1-5; 9 bases line up with TRBD1. The CDR3 covers 15 residues. Per germline, CDR1 SGHTA and CDR2 FQGNSA. The V segment lost 5 bases and the J segment 4 bases; nucleotides outside the gene matches: 6. CDR3: CASSAGQGLNQPQHF. For the CDR3, the DNA is TGTGCCAGCAGCGCGGGACAGGGCTTAAATCAGCCCCAGCATTTT.

The chain uses TRBV4-1 and TRBJ1-2, with 8 nucleotides matching TRBD1. The length of the CDR3 is 16 residues. Trimming took 1 base from V and 2 from J; bases not matched to a gene: 6. Germline-derived CDR1 and CDR2 are MGHRA and YSYEKL. This CDR3 reads CASSQGEAGGNYGYTF. The CDR3 DNA sequence: TGCGCCAGCAGCCAAGGAGAGGCAGGGGGCAACTATGGCTACACCTTC.

This clonotype was recorded a few times. The gene calls are TRBV7-9 and TRBJ1-1; possible D gene TRBD1, 5 bases. The germline V and J ends were trimmed by 5 bases and 1 base, with 14 bases remaining between them. There are 15 residues in the CDR3. Looked up from germline, CDR1 is SEHNR and CDR2 is FQNEAQ (reference sequence). The CDR3 DNA is TGTGCCAGCAGCCCCCGCAGGGTGGAGAACACTGAAGCTTTCTTT. This codes for CASSPRRVENTEAFF. Full variable domain (missing parts from reference TRBV7-9 and TRBJ1-1): DTGVSQNPRHKITKRGQNVTFRCDPISEHNRLYWYRQTLGQGPEFLTYFQNEAQLEKSRLLSDRFSAERPKGSFSTLEIQRTEQGDSAMYLCASSPRRVENTEAFFGQGTRLTVV.

J is TRBJ1-2 and V is TRBV6-2 or TRBV6-3, with unresolved D. The CDR3 loop spans 14 amino acids. Germline CDR1 MNHEY, CDR2 SVGEGT. Trimming pared 2 bases from V and 2 bases from J, leaving 9 bases between. The CDR3 region is CASSYGHLNYGYTF. CDR3 coding DNA: TGTGCCAGCAGTTACGGGCATTTAAACTATGGCTACACCTTC.

The genes are TRBV20-1 and TRBJ1-5; TRBD1 matches at 8 bases. Germline V gene sequence: CDR1 DFQATT, CDR2 SNEGSKA (reference sequence). The CDR3 is 14 residues long. V was clipped by 3 bases and J by 5 bases; unmatched bases: 6. CDR3 amino acids: CSARKVTGDQPQHF. CDR3 nucleotides: TGCAGTGCTAGGAAAGTGACAGGGGATCAGCCCCAGCATTTT.

The V call is TRBV6-6, the J call TRBJ2-1, with 10 nucleotides matching TRBD2. Looked up from germline, CDR1 is MNHNY and CDR2 is SVGAGI (reference sequence). The CDR3 is 15 amino acids. J lost 5 bases, V lost 4 bases, and 5 bases had no gene match. CDR3 region: CASSLSGLANNEQFF. CDR3 DNA: TGTGCCAGCAGTTTATCGGGACTAGCGAACAATGAGCAGTTCTTC.

This clonotype was counted at least ten times. The chain combines TRBV3-1 with TRBJ2-7; the D call may be TRBD1 or TRBD2 (5 bases each). The V and J ends lost 2 bases and 4 bases respectively, with 12 bases between them. This CDR3 has 14 residues. CDR1 and CDR2 (germline): LGHDT, YNNKEL (reference sequence). The CDR3 nucleotides are TGTGCCAGCAGCCAAACCGGGGCGGTATACGAGCAGTACTTC. Its translation is CASSQTGAVYEQYF.

This chain joins TRBV6-6 and TRBJ1-1; D call uncertain. The V gene lost 7 bases and the J gene lost 1 base, with 13 bases spanning the gap. CDR1 MNHNY and CDR2 SVGAGI come from the germline V gene (reference sequence). The CDR3 is 14 amino acids. This CDR3 reads CASTVTDPNTEAFF. The CDR3 region has the DNA TGTGCCAGCACCGTAACAGACCCGAACACTGAAGCTTTCTTT.

This clonotype was counted only a few times. V is TRBV28 and J is TRBJ1-5; a possible D gene is TRBD1 (5 bases). The CDR3 totals 15 residues. The V end lost 6 bases, the J end lost 6 bases, and 18 bases lay between the germline ends. Per germline, CDR1 MDHEN and CDR2 SYDVKM. The CDR3 DNA sequence: TGTGCCAGCAGACCCAGGGAGCTAAGAAGTCAGCCCCAGCATTTT. The encoded protein is CASRPRELRSQPQHF.

The sample holds a few counts of this clonotype. The rearrangement joins TRBV6-5 to TRBJ1-6; D unresolved. The CDR3 extends over 14 amino acids. V was pared by 10 bases and J by 10 bases, with 20 bases between. Germline V CDR1 and CDR2: MNHEY, SVGAGI. CDR3 residues: CATSRPIKESPLHF. The CDR3 coding sequence is TGTGCCACCTCACGTCCCATTAAGGAATCACCCCTCCACTTT.

This clonotype showed up many times. This chain joins TRBV4-1 and TRBJ2-7, with TRBD2 as a possible D gene (6 bases). V was cut by 3 bases and J by 3 bases, with 12 bases left in between. The CDR3 extends over 14 amino acids. Germline V lookup: CDR1 MGHRA, CDR2 YSYEKL. The DNA for the CDR3 is TGCGCCAGCAGCCACCGGACGGGAGTCTACGAGCAGTACTTC. It translates to CASSHRTGVYEQYF.

To note about this clonotype: A much larger clonotype is one base distant, so this may be a read error. The chain carries TRBV6-1 and TRBJ2-6; D not resolved. V was clipped by 4 bases and J by 2 bases, with 3 bases between them. CDR1 is MNHNS, CDR2 SASEGT, per germline. The CDR3 has 13 residues. For the CDR3, the DNA is TGTGCCAGCAGTGGGCCTGGGGCCAACGTCCTGACTTTC. Translation: CASSGPGANVLTF.

The chain links TRBV7-6 to TRBJ2-1, with 10 bases matching TRBD2. The V gene's germline CDR1 is SGHVS and CDR2 FNYEAQ. This CDR3 contains 14 residues. J was trimmed by 5 bases and V by 4 bases; bases with no gene match: 2. The DNA of the CDR3 is TGTGCCAGCAGCTCAAGCGGGGGGGACAATGAGCAGTTCTTC. Its translation: CASSSSGGDNEQFF.

A few counts support this clonotype. The rearrangement uses TRBV11-2 and TRBJ2-3; D possibly uses TRBD1 or TRBD2 (5 bases each). Trimming stripped 4 bases from V and 0 bases from J, with 11 bases between. This CDR3 comprises 15 residues. Germline V gene sequence: CDR1 SGHAT, CDR2 FQNNGV. CDR3: CASSSGRTSTDTQYF. The CDR3 DNA follows: TGTGCCAGCAGCTCGGGGCGAACTAGCACAGATACGCAGTATTTT.

This clonotype was counted between two and nine times. The chain links TRBV18 to TRBJ2-7; a possible D gene is TRBD2 (6 bases). Trimming took 6 bases from V and 2 from J, leaving 11 bases between them. From germline, CDR1 is KGHSH and CDR2 LQKENI. This CDR3 has 13 amino acids. The CDR3 sequence is CASSGGVAYEQYV. CDR3 DNA: TGTGCCAGCTCGGGGGGAGTTGCCTACGAGCAGTACGTC.